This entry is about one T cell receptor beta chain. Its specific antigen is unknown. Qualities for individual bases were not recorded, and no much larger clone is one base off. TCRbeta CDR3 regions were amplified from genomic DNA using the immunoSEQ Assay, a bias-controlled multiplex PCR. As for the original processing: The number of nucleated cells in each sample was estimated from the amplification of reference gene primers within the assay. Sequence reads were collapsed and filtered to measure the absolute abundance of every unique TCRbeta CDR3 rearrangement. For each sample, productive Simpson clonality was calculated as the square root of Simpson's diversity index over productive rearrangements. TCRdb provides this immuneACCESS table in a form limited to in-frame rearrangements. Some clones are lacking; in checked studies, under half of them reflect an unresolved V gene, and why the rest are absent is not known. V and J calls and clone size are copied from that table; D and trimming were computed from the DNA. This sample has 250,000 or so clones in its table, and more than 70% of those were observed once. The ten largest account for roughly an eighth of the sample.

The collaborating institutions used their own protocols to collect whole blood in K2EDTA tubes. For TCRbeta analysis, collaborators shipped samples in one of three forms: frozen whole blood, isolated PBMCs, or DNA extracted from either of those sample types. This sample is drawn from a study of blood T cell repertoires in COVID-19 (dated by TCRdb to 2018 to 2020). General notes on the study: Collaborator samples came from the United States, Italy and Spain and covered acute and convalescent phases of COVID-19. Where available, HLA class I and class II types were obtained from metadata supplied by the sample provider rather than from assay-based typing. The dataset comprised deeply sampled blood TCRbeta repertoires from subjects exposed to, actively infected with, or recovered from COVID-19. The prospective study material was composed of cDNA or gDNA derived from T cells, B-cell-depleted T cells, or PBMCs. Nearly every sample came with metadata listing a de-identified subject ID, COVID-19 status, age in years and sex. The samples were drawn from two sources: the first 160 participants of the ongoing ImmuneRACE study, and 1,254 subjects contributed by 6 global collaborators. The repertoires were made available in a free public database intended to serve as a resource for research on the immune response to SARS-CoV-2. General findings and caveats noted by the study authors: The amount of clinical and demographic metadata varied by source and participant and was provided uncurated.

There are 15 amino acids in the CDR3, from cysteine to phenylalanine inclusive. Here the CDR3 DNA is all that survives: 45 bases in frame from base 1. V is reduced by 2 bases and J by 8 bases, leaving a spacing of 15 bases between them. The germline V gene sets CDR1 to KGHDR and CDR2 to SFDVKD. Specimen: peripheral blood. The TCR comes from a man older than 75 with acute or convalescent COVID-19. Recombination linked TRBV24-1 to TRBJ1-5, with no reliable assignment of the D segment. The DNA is TGTGCCACCAGTGATTCGACGGAGGCCCGTGAGCCCCAGCATTTT. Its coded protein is CATSDSTEAREPQHF.